This TCR beta chain was captured by sequencing in a study of T-cell memory formation after mild COVID-19. At the level of the study: Clustering of TCRs was largely donor specific. Overall study results and limits: CD4+ contracting clones lay mainly in CM and EM, CD8+ ones in EMRA. Memory from before infection featured some responding clones, which suggests cross-reactive memory joined.

Remarks on this clonotype: What it binds is not known.

J gave up 2 bases and V 7 bases, and 10 bases lay outside the gene matches. The CDR3 runs to 16 residues. Using constant-segment primers, 5'RACE produced TCR alpha and TCR beta cDNA libraries carrying sample barcodes and UMIs. TCRdb re-derived calls from the 5' RACE reads in MiXCR, one entry per CDR3 protein. The sample lists 560,000 or so distinct CDR3 sequences, around a sixth seen once, with about 8.6% in the top ten. The chain carries TRBV12-3 or TRBV12-4 and TRBJ2-2; 7 bases are shared with TRBD1. This clonotype was sampled from an adult woman who had mild COVID-19 (a few samples of this study predate the infection). Cell type and time point are not known. Input material: PBMCs or a T cell subset sorted from them (not recorded which). CDR3: CASTSSGQPNTGELFF. DNA for the CDR3: TGTGCCAGCACTAGCTCGGGACAGCCAAACACCGGGGAGCTGTTTTTT.